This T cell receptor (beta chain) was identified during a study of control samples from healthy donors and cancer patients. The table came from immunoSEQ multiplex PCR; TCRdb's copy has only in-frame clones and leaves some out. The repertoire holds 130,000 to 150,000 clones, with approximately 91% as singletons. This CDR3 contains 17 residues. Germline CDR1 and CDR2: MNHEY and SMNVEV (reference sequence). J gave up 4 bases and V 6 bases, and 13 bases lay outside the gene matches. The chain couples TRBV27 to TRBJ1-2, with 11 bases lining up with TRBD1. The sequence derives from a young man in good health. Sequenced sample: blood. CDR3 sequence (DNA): TGTGCCAGCAGGACGGACAGGGGGCCCGGAAACCTCTATGGCTACACCTTC. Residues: CASRTDRGPGNLYGYTF.